These 18 T cell receptor beta chains were sequenced from one sample in a study of blood T cells in healthy people across ages. With a J-beta primer mix and a sample-barcoded 5' primer, a second PCR ran roughly 6 to 11 cycles. TCRdb ran MiXCR on the 5' RACE reads and lists one entry per CDR3 protein. The repertoire has 700,000 to 950,000 distinct CDR3 sequences, about 40% of them found once; the top ten carry about 20%. The specimen sequenced was blood. Receptor source: a woman aged 55-69 years in good health.

This clonotype was seen a few times. The chain combines TRBV12-3 or TRBV12-4 with TRBJ2-1; 10 bases fit TRBD2. This CDR3 is 15 amino acids long. V shed 6 bases and J 9 bases; nucleotides not matched to a gene: 11. CDR3 coding DNA: TGTGCCAGCAGCAACACGCTAGCGGGGGTTGGTGAGCAGTTCTTC. It is translated as CASSNTLAGVGEQFF.

This sequence joins TRBV12-3 or TRBV12-4 and TRBJ1-4; possible D gene TRBD1, 6 bases. V gave up 5 bases and J gave up 5 bases, with 12 bases separating them. The CDR3 is 14 amino acids. CDR3 loop: CASSRTAFNEKLFF. CDR3 sequence (DNA): TGTGCCAGCAGTAGGACAGCTTTCAATGAAAAACTGTTTTTT.

The chain has TRBV9 and TRBJ1-1; a possible D gene is TRBD1 (6 bases). V was cut by 3 bases and J by 3 bases, with 21 bases left in between. Germline assignment: CDR1 SGDLS and CDR2 YYNGEE. CDR3 size: 17 residues. The CDR3 DNA sequence: TGTGCCAGCAGCGCCCAACAGGGTTATTCGAGGGACACTGAAGCTTTCTTT. This encodes CASSAQQGYSRDTEAFF. Full variable domain (outside the CDR3, taken from reference TRBV9 and TRBJ1-1): DSGVTQTPKHLITATGQRVTLRCSPRSGDLSVYWYQQSLDQGLQFLIQYYNGEERAKGNILERFSAQQFPDLHSELNLSSLELGDSALYFCASSAQQGYSRDTEAFFGQGTRLTVV.

This clonotype was seen a few times. V and J are TRBV2 and TRBJ1-2, with TRBD1 matching over 8 bases. Germline V CDR1 and CDR2: SNHLY, FYNNEI. The junction had 5 bases not matched to a gene; V was cut back by 4 bases and J by 4 bases. The CDR3 covers 14 residues. CDR3 in amino acids: CASSVTGESYGYTF. The CDR3 DNA is TGTGCCAGCAGTGTGACAGGGGAAAGCTATGGCTACACCTTC.

This clonotype was recorded many times. The genes are TRBV6-6 and TRBJ1-2; perhaps TRBD1 as D (5 bases). This CDR3 has 14 residues. The germline V and J ends were trimmed by 7 bases and 6 bases, with 18 bases remaining between them. Germline loops: CDR1 MNHNY, CDR2 SVGAGI (reference sequence). The CDR3 DNA sequence: TGTGCCAGCACCAACGGGGGAGATGAGGATGGCTACACCTTC. It encodes CASTNGGDEDGYTF.

The rearrangement uses TRBV7-2 and TRBJ1-6; perhaps TRBD1 as D (5 bases). Germline CDR1 reads SGHTA; CDR2 reads FQGNSA. The CDR3 runs to 14 residues. V dropped 8 bases and J dropped 8 bases, with 16 bases sitting between them. CDR3 coding DNA: TGTGCCAGCCAAGAACGCAGGGTTGATTCACCCCTCCACTTT. Its translation: CASQERRVDSPLHF.

This clonotype was observed many times. The CDR3 is CSVAPGDTQYF. In DNA, the CDR3 is TGCAGCGTTGCGCCCGGAGATACGCAGTATTTT. V usage is TRBV29-1 and J usage is TRBJ2-3; no definite D call. The V gene's germline CDR1 is SQVTM and CDR2 ANQGSEA. The CDR3 consists of 11 residues. V lost 4 bases, J lost 5 bases, and 7 bases lay in between.

This chain joins TRBV29-1 and TRBJ2-7; no clear D. The CDR3 spans 13 residues. The germline V and J ends were trimmed by 6 bases and 4 bases, with 16 bases remaining between them. From germline, CDR1 is SQVTM and CDR2 ANQGSEA. This CDR3 reads CSVIARDMYEQYF. In DNA form, the CDR3 reads TGCAGCGTGATAGCTAGGGATATGTACGAGCAGTACTTC.

This clonotype has only a few counts. The chain carries TRBV2 and TRBJ2-3; 11 bases map to TRBD1. V lost 5 bases to trimming and J lost 0 bases; unmatched junction nucleotides: 4. CDR3 size: 16 residues. Germline V gives CDR1 SNHLY, CDR2 FYNNEI. DNA for the CDR3: TGTGCCAGCAGTCGGGACAGGGGGACCAGCACAGATACGCAGTATTTT. Translating gives CASSRDRGTSTDTQYF.

The J gene is TRBJ1-4, the V gene TRBV4-3; possibly TRBD1 for D (6 bases). V lost 0 bases and J lost 0, with 20 bases in between. This CDR3 is built from 20 residues. The germline CDR1 and CDR2 sequences are LGHNA and YSLEER. The CDR3 nucleotides read TGCGCCAGCAGCCAAGAAAGGTTGGGCCCGGGACAATCAACTAATGAAAAACTGTTTTTT. Translating gives CASSQERLGPGQSTNEKLFF.

The CDR3, as DNA: TGCAGCGCCCAAACTAACAGGGACTATGGCTACACCTTC. It codes for CSAQTNRDYGYTF. V gene TRBV29-1 combines with J gene TRBJ1-2; a possible D gene is TRBD1 (6 bases). The length of the CDR3 is 13 residues. Germline CDR1 and CDR2: SQVTM and ANQGSEA. Trimming pared 7 bases from V and 3 bases from J, leaving 15 bases between. Complete variable domain (other parts from reference TRBV29-1 and TRBJ1-2): SAVISQKPSRDICQRGTSLTIQCQVDSQVTMMFWYRQQPGQSLTLIATANQGSEATYESGFVIDKFPISRPNLTFSTLTVSNMSPEDSSIYLCSAQTNRDYGYTFGSGTRLTVV.

A few counts support this clonotype. The chain combines TRBV15 with TRBJ1-2; no clear D gene. The CDR3 length is 14 residues. Germline CDR1 reads LNHNV; CDR2 reads YYDKDF (reference sequence). Trimming shortened V by 0 bases and J by 1 base, and 6 bases separated the two germline ends. The CDR3 sequence is CATSRDRRNYGYTF. As DNA, the CDR3 is TGTGCCACCAGCAGAGACCGGCGTAACTATGGCTACACCTTC.

This rearrangement joins TRBV9 to TRBJ2-7; the D gene is possibly TRBD1 (5 bases). The CDR3 runs 14 residues. In germline, CDR1 is SGDLS, CDR2 YYNGEE. V lost 4 bases and J lost 7, with 18 bases in between. In DNA, the CDR3 is TGTGCCAGCAGCATAGTGGACACCCGTGGGGAGCAGTACTTC. Translated, it gives CASSIVDTRGEQYF.

The V and J genes are TRBV12-3 or TRBV12-4 and TRBJ2-1; no reliable D call. Deletions cut 1 base from V and 7 bases from J, with 5 bases between. This CDR3 is 12 amino acids long. The CDR3 coding sequence is TGTGCCAGCAGTTTAGTAGAGAATGAGCAGTTCTTC. Its protein is CASSLVENEQFF.

The chain carries TRBV5-1 and TRBJ2-3, with 7 bases matching TRBD1. This CDR3 has 13 amino acids. J was trimmed by 5 bases and V by 7 bases; bases with no gene match: 7. Germline values: CDR1 SGHRS, CDR2 YFSETQ. The CDR3, as DNA: TGCGCCAGCGGCAAGGGGGACAGAGATACGCAGTATTTT. This translates into CASGKGDRDTQYF.

This clonotype was seen more than once but under ten times. The V gene is TRBV6-2 or TRBV6-3, the J gene TRBJ2-5, with 10 bases matching TRBD2. Germline V gene lookup returns CDR1 MNHEY and CDR2 SVGEGT. Trimming removed 6 bases from V and 5 bases from J; junction bases left unmatched: 9. The length of the CDR3 is 15 residues. This CDR3 reads CASRTPSGGVETQYF. DNA for the CDR3: TGTGCCAGCAGAACCCCTAGCGGGGGCGTTGAGACCCAGTACTTC.

This clonotype was counted a single time. The V gene is TRBV20-1, the J gene TRBJ1-3; D is unresolved. The CDR3 extends over 12 amino acids. The germline V gene has CDR1 DFQATT and CDR2 SNEGSKA (reference sequence). Trimming took 4 bases from V and 0 from J, leaving 4 bases between them. The CDR3 nucleotides are TGCAGTGCTACCAGCTCTGGAAACACCATATATTTT. This sequence encodes CSATSSGNTIYF.

The V gene is TRBV20-1, the J gene TRBJ1-1; no reliable D call. The germline gives CDR1 DFQATT, CDR2 SNEGSKA (reference sequence). Trimming removed 2 bases at V and 5 bases at J, with 6 bases between. CDR3 length: 11 amino acids. In nucleotides, the CDR3 is TGCAGTGCTAGAATGGTTACTGAAGCTTTCTTT. Amino acid sequence: CSARMVTEAFF.